This T cell receptor (beta chain) was found in a study of OX40 agonist ivuxolimab in advanced cancers. Study in general: Eligibility rules accepted prior anti-PD-1, anti-PD-L1 or anti-CTLA-4 therapy, and 35% to 40% had some.

The repertoire was sequenced with immunoSEQ multiplex PCR; TCRdb's copy has only in-frame clones and lacks some. The data hold about 100,000 clones, with 89% observed a single time. The CDR3 contains 15 residues. The V gene's germline CDR1 is SGHRS and CDR2 YFSETQ. J lost 2 bases, V lost 3 bases, and 5 bases had no gene match. This sequence joins TRBV5-1 and TRBJ2-1; 7 positions agree with TRBD1. Here the sequenced sample was CD4+ or CD8+ T cells sorted from blood, taken in a trial of the OX40 agonist ivuxolimab. This clonotype originated in an adult with an advanced solid tumor such as melanoma, head and neck, liver or kidney cancer. The CDR3 loop reads CASSWGDRAYNEQFF. For the CDR3, the DNA is TGCGCCAGCAGCTGGGGAGACAGGGCCTACAATGAGCAGTTCTTC.